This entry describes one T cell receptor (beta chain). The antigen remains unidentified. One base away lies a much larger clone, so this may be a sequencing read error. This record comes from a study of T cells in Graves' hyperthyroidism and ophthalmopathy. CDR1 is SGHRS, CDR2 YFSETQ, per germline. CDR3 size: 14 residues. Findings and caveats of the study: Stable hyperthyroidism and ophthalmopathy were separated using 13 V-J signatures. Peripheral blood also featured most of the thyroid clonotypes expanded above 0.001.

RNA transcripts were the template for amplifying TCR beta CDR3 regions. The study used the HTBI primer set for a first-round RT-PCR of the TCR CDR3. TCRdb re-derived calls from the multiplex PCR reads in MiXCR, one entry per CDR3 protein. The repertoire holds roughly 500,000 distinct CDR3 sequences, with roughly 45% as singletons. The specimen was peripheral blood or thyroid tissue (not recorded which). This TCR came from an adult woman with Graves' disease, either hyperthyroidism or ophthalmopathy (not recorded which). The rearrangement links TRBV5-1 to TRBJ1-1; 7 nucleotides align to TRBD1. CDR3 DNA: TGTGCCAGCAGCTTGAGGACACAGGGGTCTGAAGCTTTCTTT. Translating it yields CASSLRTQGSEAFF.